These 32 T cell receptor beta chains were all obtained from the same sample, sequenced in a study of blood T cell repertoires in COVID-19. The assay was immunoSEQ multiplex PCR, and TCRdb's table has in-frame clones only and misses some. Of 160,000 or so clones in the sample, approximately 88% were seen once. The sample consisted of peripheral blood. These receptors came from a man between 60 and 75 years old with acute or convalescent COVID-19.

The J gene is TRBJ2-5, the V gene TRBV5-1; tentative D call: TRBD1 (5 bases). The V gene lost 5 bases and the J gene lost 5 bases, with 16 bases spanning the gap. CDR3 length: 14 amino acids. Germline CDR1 is SGHRS and CDR2 is YFSETQ. The CDR3 bases are TGCGCCAGCAGGTCAACAGGCCTGGGGGAGACCCAGTACTTC. Translated: CASRSTGLGETQYF.

The rearrangement links TRBV6-6 to TRBJ2-1, with TRBD1 matching over 11 bases. Losses at the gene ends were 2 bases for V and 13 bases for J; bases not matched to a gene: 1. CDR1 is MNHNY, CDR2 SVGAGI, per germline (reference sequence). The CDR3 contains 12 residues. CDR3 bases: TGTGCCAGCAGTTACGGACAGGGGGCCCAGTTCTTC. Translated, it gives CASSYGQGAQFF.

The chain couples TRBV24-1 to TRBJ2-6; 11 bases map to TRBD1. Trimming at V came to 6 bases and at J to 0 bases, leaving 6 bases not matched to a gene. This CDR3 contains 18 residues. Germline assignment: CDR1 KGHDR and CDR2 SFDVKD. In DNA form, the CDR3 reads TGTGCCACCAGTCCCGGGACAGGGGGTTTCTCTGGGGCCAACGTCCTGACTTTC. This translates into CATSPGTGGFSGANVLTF.

Only one count was recorded for this clone. V gene TRBV6-5 combines with J gene TRBJ2-1, with 8 bases that match TRBD2. V was clipped by 6 bases and J by 0 bases; unmatched bases: 4. The V gene's germline CDR1 is MNHEY and CDR2 SVGAGI. This CDR3 region has 15 residues. The CDR3 is CASRSGTSSYNEQFF. CDR3 bases: TGTGCCAGCAGGTCCGGGACTAGCTCCTACAATGAGCAGTTCTTC.

The chain recombines TRBV4-1 with TRBJ2-3, with D unresolved. Germline V gene sequence: CDR1 MGHRA, CDR2 YSYEKL. V gave up 3 bases and J gave up 1 base, with 17 bases separating them. CDR3 length: 17 residues. This CDR3 is CASSQTFAGSGTDTQYF. CDR3 DNA: TGCGCCAGCAGCCAGACCTTCGCAGGATCGGGCACAGATACGCAGTATTTT.

This chain uses TRBV6-4 with TRBJ1-2, with 10 bases matching TRBD1. Germline V lookup: CDR1 MRHNA, CDR2 SNTAGT. Trimming cost V 5 bases and J 5 bases; bases outside gene matches: 8. The CDR3 is made up of 15 amino acids. The DNA for the CDR3 is TGTGCCAGCAGTCTTGGGACAGGGGCTTCTTATGGCTACACCTTC. Its translation is CASSLGTGASYGYTF.

This chain links TRBV5-1 with TRBJ2-1; 8 bases line up with TRBD1. This CDR3 has 14 amino acids. Per the germline V gene, CDR1 is SGHRS and CDR2 is YFSETQ. The J segment lost 8 bases and the V segment lost 2 bases, leaving 6 bases of the junction unmatched. CDR3 protein: CASSFSTGEYEQFF. The CDR3, as DNA: TGCGCCAGCAGCTTCTCGACAGGGGAGTATGAGCAGTTCTTC.

This chain links TRBV7-2 with TRBJ2-3, with 8 nucleotides matching TRBD2. Germline CDR1 is SGHTA and CDR2 is FQGNSA. The V and J ends lost 1 base and 1 base, in that order; junction bases with no gene match: 1. This CDR3 has 15 residues. The CDR3 nucleotides read TGTGCCAGCAGCTTAGGGCGGGGGGGCACAGATACGCAGTATTTT. It specifies CASSLGRGGTDTQYF.

The DNA for the CDR3 is TGTGCCATCAGTGACGACAGGGGGAAGAACAATCAGCCCCAGCATTTT. Translated, it gives CAISDDRGKNNQPQHF. The V call is TRBV10-3, the J call TRBJ1-5; 9 nucleotides line up with TRBD1. The V and J ends lost 3 bases and 3 bases, in that order; junction bases with no gene match: 6. Germline CDR1 ENHRY, CDR2 SYGVKD. There are 16 residues in the CDR3.

V and J are TRBV13 and TRBJ2-5, with TRBD2 identical over 12 bases. Germline values: CDR1 PRHDT, CDR2 FYEKMQ (reference sequence). The V and J ends lost 3 bases and 5 bases, in that order; junction bases with no gene match: 10. The CDR3 loop spans 17 amino acids. The CDR3 here is CASSLVGLAGTGETQYF. The DNA for the CDR3 is TGTGCCAGCAGCTTGGTTGGACTAGCGGGGACAGGGGAGACCCAGTACTTC.

This clone was counted once. V usage is TRBV19 and J usage is TRBJ1-2, with a tentative D call TRBD1 (5 bases). Looked up from germline, CDR1 is LNHDA and CDR2 is SQIVND (reference sequence). V dropped 1 base and J dropped 5 bases, with 20 bases sitting between them. The CDR3 contains 17 residues. CDR3 sequence reads: CASSIGLSHSGGYGYTF. DNA for the CDR3: TGTGCCAGTAGTATAGGCCTCTCCCATTCGGGGGGGTATGGCTACACCTTC.

This chain joins TRBV6-5 and TRBJ2-1; 9 positions agree with TRBD1. V lost 5 bases, J lost 7 bases, and 9 bases stayed unmatched. There are 15 residues in the CDR3. Germline V CDR1 and CDR2: MNHEY, SVGAGI. The CDR3 sequence: CASSHRDRVKNEQFF. CDR3 DNA: TGTGCCAGCAGTCACCGGGACAGGGTAAAGAATGAGCAGTTCTTC.

The V call is TRBV18, the J call TRBJ2-7, with 8 bases matching TRBD2. Germline CDR1 KGHSH, CDR2 LQKENI. CDR3 length: 16 amino acids. With 5 bases clipped from V and 1 base from J, the junction kept 10 bases outside the gene matches. CDR3 nucleotide sequence: TGTGCCAGCTCATTTATCCGGGGGGGCGATTCCTACGAGCAGTACTTC. It specifies CASSFIRGGDSYEQYF.

The chain is built from TRBV19 and TRBJ1-4; D is perhaps TRBD1 (5 bases). The CDR3 runs to 13 residues. Germline loops: CDR1 LNHDA, CDR2 SQIVND (reference sequence). V shed 10 bases and J shed 0 bases, with 9 bases lying between them. The CDR3, as DNA: TGTGCCATCAAACAGGCAACTAATGAAAAACTGTTTTTT. It translates to CAIKQATNEKLFF.

This clone has a handful of counts. This chain connects TRBV12-5 to TRBJ1-1; D might be TRBD1 (6 bases). Germline CDR1 reads LGHNT; CDR2 reads FRNRAP. V was clipped by 7 bases and J by 2 bases, with 14 bases between them. This CDR3 has 14 residues. The CDR3 here is CASASIGGNTEAFF. For the CDR3, the DNA is TGTGCTAGTGCCTCTATAGGGGGAAACACTGAAGCTTTCTTT.

The chain employs TRBV27 and TRBJ1-4; 7 positions match TRBD1. The CDR3 spans 14 residues. Germline loops: CDR1 MNHEY, CDR2 SMNVEV (reference sequence). The V and J ends lost 3 bases and 8 bases, in that order; junction bases with no gene match: 6. CDR3 DNA: TGTGCCAGCAGTTTCGACAGGGCGGCGGAAAAACTGTTTTTT. Translation gives CASSFDRAAEKLFF.

The chain uses TRBV30 and TRBJ2-3; TRBD1 matches at 8 bases. V was clipped by 0 bases and J by 2 bases; unmatched bases: 4. CDR3 length equals 15 residues. Germline V gene sequence: CDR1 GTSNPN, CDR2 SVGIG (reference sequence). The CDR3, as DNA: TGTGCCTGGAGTGTAGCAGGGGGCATCACAGATACGCAGTATTTT. Its protein is CAWSVAGGITDTQYF.

This chain uses TRBV7-8 with TRBJ1-1, with D tentatively TRBD1 (6 bases). V was shortened by 3 bases and J by 8 bases, with 13 bases between the two germline ends. The CDR3 is 13 residues long. Germline CDR1 and CDR2: SGHVS and FQNEAQ. CDR3 coding DNA: TGTGCCAGCAGCTTCGGGGGGGGGACAGAAGCTTTCTTT. Residues: CASSFGGGTEAFF.

This chain links TRBV5-6 with TRBJ2-1; TRBD2 might be the D (7 bases). Trimming removed 4 bases from V and 3 bases from J, with 17 bases in between. Per germline, CDR1 SGHDT and CDR2 YYEEEE. The CDR3 spans 16 residues. CDR3 nucleotide sequence: TGTGCCAGCAGCCAACGGGGGCGGGGGCGCTACAATGAGCAGTTCTTC. Its translation is CASSQRGRGRYNEQFF.

This rearrangement joins TRBV9 to TRBJ1-3; TRBD1 matches 9 bases. V was clipped by 4 bases and J by 5 bases; unmatched bases: 10. CDR3 length: 16 amino acids. Germline-derived CDR1 and CDR2 are SGDLS and YYNGEE. CDR3 in DNA: TGTGCCAGCAGCAAAACCGCGGGGACAGGGAGAAACACCATATATTTT. Amino acid sequence: CASSKTAGTGRNTIYF.

This clone was counted once. This sequence joins TRBV9 and TRBJ1-1; D might be TRBD1 (5 bases). CDR1 is SGDLS, CDR2 YYNGEE, per germline. The germline V and J ends were trimmed by 3 bases and 3 bases, with 12 bases remaining between them. The CDR3 spans 14 residues. In DNA form, the CDR3 reads TGTGCCAGCAGCGCCGGAGGAGGGGACACTGAAGCTTTCTTT. This translates into CASSAGGGDTEAFF.

The chain combines TRBV7-2 with TRBJ2-7; possible D gene TRBD1, 6 bases. This CDR3 has 15 amino acids. Per germline, CDR1 SGHTA and CDR2 FQGNSA. V lost 1 base to trimming and J lost 3 bases, with 13 bases between them. The CDR3 reads CASSLDPRGHYEQYF. The CDR3 DNA reads as TGTGCCAGCAGCTTAGATCCCAGGGGCCACTACGAGCAGTACTTC.

Only one count was recorded for this clone. The CDR3 nucleotides are TGTGCCAGCAGCTACGCCGGGACAGGGGGCACTGAAGCTTTCTTT. This translates into CASSYAGTGGTEAFF. The V gene is TRBV5-5, the J gene TRBJ1-1; 11 bases align to TRBD1. The CDR3 contains 15 residues. Germline V gene lookup returns CDR1 SGHKS and CDR2 YYEKEE (reference sequence). The J segment lost 4 bases and the V segment lost 3 bases, leaving 5 bases of the junction unmatched.

The genes are TRBV4-3 and TRBJ1-2; 8 bases line up with TRBD1. The CDR3 contains 15 residues. J lost 3 bases, V lost 5 bases, and 8 bases had no gene match. Germline V gene sequence: CDR1 LGHNA, CDR2 YSLEER. The CDR3 here is CASSDGDRSHYGYTF. CDR3 nucleotides: TGCGCCAGCAGCGATGGGGACAGGAGTCACTATGGCTACACCTTC.

The V gene is TRBV5-1, the J gene TRBJ1-1, with 8 bases matching TRBD1. Trimming at V came to 3 bases and at J to 4 bases, leaving 2 bases not matched to a gene. Germline V CDR1 and CDR2: SGHRS, YFSETQ. This CDR3 comprises 13 residues. The CDR3 DNA reads as TGCGCCAGCAGCTGGACAGGGACCACTGAAGCTTTCTTT. Translated, it gives CASSWTGTTEAFF.

Remarks on this clone: The identical CDR3 is also encoded by other nucleotide sequences in the sample. The chain combines TRBV2 with TRBJ2-7, with 8 bases that match TRBD1. This CDR3 is built from 13 residues. Looked up from germline, CDR1 is SNHLY and CDR2 is FYNNEI. J gave up 1 base and V 7 bases, and 3 bases lay outside the gene matches. DNA for the CDR3: TGTGCCAGCAACCGGGACAGGTCCTACGAGCAGTACTTC. Translated: CASNRDRSYEQYF.

The count of this clone is one. The CDR3 loop is CASSSGSNQPQHF. CDR3 nucleotides: TGTGCCAGCAGCTCAGGGTCGAACCAGCCCCAGCATTTT. This chain uses TRBV28 with TRBJ1-5; D perhaps matches TRBD1 (5 bases). The CDR3 consists of 13 residues. V dropped 6 bases and J dropped 7 bases, with 13 bases sitting between them. CDR1 MDHEN and CDR2 SYDVKM come from the germline V gene.

The CDR3 protein is CASSPAGREKLFF. As DNA, the CDR3 is TGTGCCAGCAGCCCAGCGGGGCGGGAAAAACTGTTTTTT. J is TRBJ1-4 and V is TRBV6-5; D is possibly TRBD1 (5 bases). The V end was cut by 6 bases, the J end by 8 bases, with 13 bases between. The CDR3 runs to 13 residues. CDR1 is MNHEY, CDR2 SVGAGI, per germline.

This chain uses TRBV6-5 with TRBJ2-7, with D unresolved. The CDR3 has 11 amino acids. The ends were cut back, 7 bases at V and 3 bases at J, with 7 bases in the middle. Germline assignment: CDR1 MNHEY and CDR2 SVGAGI. CDR3 nucleotides: TGTGCCAGCATGGCCCTCTACGAGCAGTACTTC. Translated, it gives CASMALYEQYF.

This rearrangement joins TRBV9 to TRBJ1-2; a weak D match, TRBD1 (5 bases). V lost 1 base and J 7 bases, leaving 23 bases between the germline ends. Germline V gene lookup returns CDR1 SGDLS and CDR2 YYNGEE. The CDR3 has 17 residues. The CDR3 loop is CASSVYPQGRALGGYTF. For the CDR3, the DNA is TGTGCCAGCAGCGTATACCCCCAGGGTCGCGCCCTTGGTGGCTACACCTTC.

This clone was seen once. The genes are TRBV5-4 and TRBJ1-6, with a tentative D call TRBD1 (5 bases). With 4 bases removed from V and 5 bases from J, the gap between germline ends came to 10 bases. CDR3 length equals 14 residues. The V gene's germline CDR1 is SGHNT and CDR2 YYREEE (reference sequence). The CDR3 coding sequence is TGTGCCAGCAGCCCCGTAGGGGATAATTCACCCCTCCACTTT. Amino acid sequence: CASSPVGDNSPLHF.

A few counts support this clone. The V gene is TRBV7-2, the J gene TRBJ2-7; the D is unclear. The CDR3 sequence is 14 residues long. CDR1 is SGHTA and CDR2 is FQGNSA in the germline V gene. V lost 5 bases to trimming and J lost 2 bases, with 13 bases between them. The CDR3 protein is CASSAMRSAYEQYF. CDR3 sequence (DNA): TGTGCCAGCAGCGCCATGAGGTCGGCCTACGAGCAGTACTTC.